This entry lists 25 T cell receptor beta chains sequenced from one sample in a study of cytomegalovirus exposure and HLA in healthy donors. This PCR relied on a set of 60 Vbeta primers and 13 Jbeta primers. Profiling relied on immunoSEQ multiplex PCR, and the TCRdb table lists in-frame clones only, not all of them. The profile covers around 130,000 clones, with about 80% appearing a single time and 1.5% to 2% taken by the ten largest. The material sequenced was PBMCs. The origin of the receptors is a man aged 35 to 55 in good health and CMV-seronegative.

The rearrangement links TRBV13 to TRBJ2-7; 9 bases map to TRBD2. The length of the CDR3 is 13 residues. Germline V lookup: CDR1 PRHDT, CDR2 FYEKMQ (reference sequence). The ends lost 8 bases at V and 2 bases at J; junction bases unmatched: 4. The CDR3 reads CASALAGTYEQYF. DNA of the CDR3: TGTGCCAGCGCTCTAGCGGGAACCTACGAGCAGTACTTC.

The rearrangement links TRBV19 to TRBJ1-5; D is undetermined. In germline, CDR1 is LNHDA, CDR2 SQIVND (reference sequence). This CDR3 spans 13 amino acids. Between the trimmed V and J ends, which lost 7 bases and 0 bases, there was a span of 7 bases. In nucleotides, the CDR3 is TGTGCCAGTAATATTATTAGCAATCAGCCCCAGCATTTT. Protein: CASNIISNQPQHF.

The chain has TRBV10-3 and TRBJ1-5, with D uncertain. Per the germline V gene, CDR1 is ENHRY and CDR2 is SYGVKD. This CDR3 spans 14 amino acids. The V and J ends lost 0 bases and 7 bases respectively, with 10 bases between them. The CDR3 protein is CAISESVFRQPQHF. In nucleotides, the CDR3 is TGTGCCATCAGTGAGTCGGTTTTCAGGCAGCCCCAGCATTTT.

The genes are TRBV19 and TRBJ1-1; D is perhaps TRBD1 (5 bases). Germline-derived CDR1 and CDR2 are LNHDA and SQIVND (reference sequence). CDR3 length: 17 amino acids. The V gene lost 1 base and the J gene lost 0 bases, with 15 bases spanning the gap. The CDR3 nucleotides are TGTGCCAGTAGTATAGTCGCAGACGGGGGGATGAACACTGAAGCTTTCTTT. It is translated as CASSIVADGGMNTEAFF.

This chain uses TRBV29-1 with TRBJ2-7; D possibly corresponds to TRBD2 (5 bases). This CDR3 region has 13 residues. V gave up 6 bases and J gave up 1 base, with 13 bases separating them. Germline V gene sequence: CDR1 SQVTM, CDR2 ANQGSEA. The CDR3 loop is CSVPRRGSYEQYF. As DNA, the CDR3 is TGCAGCGTCCCCCGGCGCGGGTCCTACGAGCAGTACTTC.

The V and J genes are TRBV15 and TRBJ2-5; TRBD1 agrees at 7 bases. CDR3 length: 16 amino acids. CDR1 LNHNV and CDR2 YYDKDF come from the germline V gene (reference sequence). V dropped 1 base and J dropped 4; count of bases not matched to a gene: 9. This CDR3 is CATSRVGGPSGETQYF. For the CDR3, the DNA is TGTGCCACCAGCAGAGTAGGGGGCCCATCGGGAGAGACCCAGTACTTC.

V is TRBV6-6 and J is TRBJ2-7, with D possibly being TRBD1 (6 bases). The ends were cut back, 8 bases at V and 0 bases at J, with 8 bases in the middle. The CDR3 has 12 residues. Per germline, CDR1 MNHNY and CDR2 SVGAGI (reference sequence). DNA for the CDR3: TGTGCCAGCGGACAGAGCTCCTACGAGCAGTACTTC. Translated: CASGQSSYEQYF.

The chain carries TRBV30 and TRBJ2-7, with 8 bases that match TRBD1. V lost 0 bases and J lost 7; bases outside the gene matches: 8. The CDR3 covers 14 residues. CDR1 is GTSNPN and CDR2 is SVGIG in the germline V gene (reference sequence). The CDR3 region is CAWSVLTGAWEQYF. Here the CDR3 DNA reads TGTGCCTGGAGTGTCCTGACAGGGGCTTGGGAGCAGTACTTC.

V gene TRBV19 combines with J gene TRBJ2-7; 10 bases agree with TRBD1. The germline V gene encodes CDR1 LNHDA and CDR2 SQIVND (reference sequence). This CDR3 has 15 residues. Trimming took 5 bases from V and 2 from J; bases not matched to a gene: 6. CDR3 sequence: CASSAGQGHTYEQYF. Here the CDR3 DNA reads TGTGCCAGTAGTGCGGGACAGGGGCATACCTACGAGCAGTACTTC.

This clone showed up just once. The chain has TRBV10-2 and TRBJ1-5; the D gene is possibly TRBD1 (6 bases). This CDR3 has 13 amino acids. Germline V CDR1 and CDR2: WSHSY, SAAADI. Trimming took off 6 bases at V and 2 bases at J, with 8 bases between the two ends. The CDR3 sequence: CASSRGGNQPQHF. CDR3 bases: TGCGCCAGCAGCAGGGGAGGCAATCAGCCCCAGCATTTT.

The chain combines TRBV28 with TRBJ2-7; 15 bases agree with TRBD2. The ends lost 4 bases at V and 2 bases at J; junction bases unmatched: 18. The CDR3 sequence is 21 residues long. Germline CDR1 and CDR2: MDHEN and SYDVKM. CDR3 protein: CASSYPSRTSGRVYRAYEQYF. Written as DNA, the CDR3 is TGTGCCAGCAGTTACCCTAGTCGGACTAGCGGGAGGGTTTATCGGGCCTACGAGCAGTACTTC. Based on the CDR3 plus reference TRBV28 and TRBJ2-7, the full variable domain is DVKVTQSSRYLVKRTGEKVFLECVQDMDHENMFWYRQDPGLGLRLIYFSYDVKMKEKGDIPEGYSVSREKKERFSLILESASTNQTSMYLCASSYPSRTSGRVYRAYEQYFGPGTRLTVT.

The chain is built from TRBV10-2 and TRBJ2-7; 13 bases are a match to TRBD2. V lost 5 bases and J lost 0; bases outside the gene matches: 13. Germline V CDR1 and CDR2: WSHSY, SAAADI. The CDR3 has 19 amino acids. CDR3 DNA: TGCGCCAGCAGTCAAACGGGACTAGCGGGAAAAACACCCTCCTACGAGCAGTACTTC. Translating gives CASSQTGLAGKTPSYEQYF.

The chain recombines TRBV4-3 with TRBJ1-2; maybe TRBD1 (5 bases). Germline values: CDR1 LGHNA, CDR2 YSLEER. The CDR3 length is 15 residues. Trimming took off 0 bases at V and 4 bases at J, with 12 bases between the two ends. DNA of the CDR3: TGCGCCAGCAGCCAAGATGGGGCGGGATTCTATGGCTACACCTTC. Its translation: CASSQDGAGFYGYTF.

The chain links TRBV9 to TRBJ1-1, with D maybe TRBD1 (5 bases). This CDR3 is 13 amino acids long. The V end was cut by 4 bases, the J end by 4 bases, with 11 bases between. CDR1 and CDR2 (germline): SGDLS, YYNGEE. In DNA, the CDR3 is TGTGCCAGCAGCAACGCAGGGTTCACTGAAGCTTTCTTT. Encoded protein: CASSNAGFTEAFF.

There are a few counts of this clone. V gene TRBV5-6 combines with J gene TRBJ2-5, with TRBD1 matching over 8 bases. Near its end, the DNA agrees better with TRBJ2-7, so the J call may be wrong. The CDR3 extends over 13 amino acids. CDR1 is SGHDT and CDR2 is YYEEEE in the germline V gene. CDR3 nucleotides: TGTGCCAGCAGCCTGGACAGGGACAACGAGCAGTACTTC. This codes for CASSLDRDNEQYF.

V gene TRBV4-1 combines with J gene TRBJ2-4, with 8 bases identical to TRBD1. The CDR3 runs 17 residues. CDR1 and CDR2 (germline): MGHRA, YSYEKL. Trimming removed 1 base from V and 7 bases from J; junction bases left unmatched: 12. The CDR3 region has the DNA TGCGCCAGCAGCCAAGCGGGGGACAGGTTTGAGGGGAACATTCAGTACTTC. Translation gives CASSQAGDRFEGNIQYF.

V and J are TRBV5-1 and TRBJ1-6; D is perhaps TRBD1 (6 bases). Trimming shortened V by 0 bases and J by 11 bases, and 18 bases separated the two germline ends. Looked up from germline, CDR1 is SGHRS and CDR2 is YFSETQ. The CDR3 consists of 16 residues. This CDR3 reads CASSLALSGDTAPLHF. The CDR3, as DNA: TGCGCCAGCAGCTTGGCCCTTTCAGGGGACACTGCACCCCTCCACTTT.

This sequence joins TRBV6-5 and TRBJ2-3; tentative D call: TRBD1 (5 bases). V was pared by 4 bases and J by 2 bases, with 7 bases between. Germline CDR1 and CDR2: MNHEY and SVGAGI. The CDR3 consists of 13 residues. The chain's CDR3 is CASSSDTTDTQYF. CDR3 bases: TGTGCCAGCAGTTCGGACACCACAGATACGCAGTATTTT.

The V call is TRBV4-1, the J call TRBJ2-2; 11 nucleotides line up with TRBD1. Per germline, CDR1 MGHRA and CDR2 YSYEKL. The CDR3 spans 18 residues. V trimming: 1 base; J trimming: 3 bases; junction bases outside the gene matches: 7. This chain's CDR3 is CASSQVRGQGADTGELFF. The CDR3 coding sequence is TGCGCCAGCAGCCAAGTTCGCGGACAGGGGGCTGACACCGGGGAGCTGTTTTTT.

V gene TRBV5-1 combines with J gene TRBJ2-3; D is undetermined. V was trimmed by 1 base and J by 0 bases, leaving 18 bases between them. Looked up from germline, CDR1 is SGHRS and CDR2 is YFSETQ. This CDR3 is built from 18 residues. CDR3 in DNA: TGCGCCAGCAGCTTGTATCTCGTTCGACAAACTAGCACAGATACGCAGTATTTT. Translated: CASSLYLVRQTSTDTQYF.

The chain carries TRBV19 and TRBJ1-6; D uncertain. Trimming pared 7 bases from V and 11 bases from J, leaving 15 bases between. The CDR3 covers 13 residues. CDR1 is LNHDA, CDR2 SQIVND, per germline (reference sequence). As DNA, the CDR3 is TGTGCCAGTACTGACTCGGCCGGGACACCCCTCCACTTT. Translation gives CASTDSAGTPLHF.

The chain couples TRBV7-3 to TRBJ2-7; TRBD2 might be the D (5 bases). The CDR3 totals 15 residues. Germline V gene data show CDR1 as SGHTA and CDR2 as FQGTGA. The V gene lost 1 base and the J gene lost 0 bases, with 10 bases spanning the gap. The DNA for the CDR3 is TGTGCCAGCAGCTTAAGTCCGGGGAACTCCTACGAGCAGTACTTC. This encodes CASSLSPGNSYEQYF.

The chain joins TRBV27 to TRBJ1-1; D possibly corresponds to TRBD1 (5 bases). Trimming pared 6 bases from V and 0 bases from J, leaving 14 bases between. CDR3 length equals 15 residues. CDR1 is MNHEY, CDR2 SMNVEV, per germline (reference sequence). The CDR3 region is CASRLTGTMNTEAFF. CDR3 coding DNA: TGTGCCAGCAGACTAACCGGGACTATGAACACTGAAGCTTTCTTT.

The chain carries TRBV27 and TRBJ2-1; 7 bases agree with TRBD1. V shed 2 bases, J shed 5 bases, and the junction held 12 bases outside the gene matches. The CDR3 length is 17 residues. Germline assignment: CDR1 MNHEY and CDR2 SMNVEV (reference sequence). This CDR3 is CASSLDSRGFGHNEQFF. CDR3 sequence (DNA): TGTGCCAGCAGTTTAGATAGCAGGGGGTTCGGACACAATGAGCAGTTCTTC.

The chain's CDR3 is CASRGVAGEQYF. DNA of the CDR3: TGTGCCAGCAGAGGGGTGGCTGGCGAGCAGTACTTC. This chain links TRBV6-5 with TRBJ2-7, with D tentatively TRBD1 (5 bases). CDR1 is MNHEY, CDR2 SVGAGI, per germline. The CDR3 has 12 amino acids. V was pared by 6 bases and J by 6 bases, with 12 bases between.